This is a list of T cell receptor beta chains from one sample in a study of cytomegalovirus exposure and HLA in healthy donors. Here immunoSEQ multiplex PCR was the method, and the copy in TCRdb shows in-frame clones only, minus some. This table holds some 150,000 clones, less than 90% found once. Sample: PBMCs. Receptor source: a man aged 35-49 years in good health and CMV-seronegative. CDR3s include the opening cysteine and the closing phenylalanine or tryptophan. D genes are given only for firm matches.

V gene,J gene,D gene,CDR3 protein
TRBV5-6,-,TRBD2,CASSFRLAYEQYF
TRBV27,TRBJ2-1,-,CASTSGQTFPEQFF
TRBV7-2,TRBJ2-3,TRBD2,CASNLAGVFTDTQYF
TRBV21-1,TRBJ1-1,-,CATGGLGTEAFF
TRBV30,TRBJ1-5,-,CAWSGESNQPQHF
TRBV7-2,TRBJ2-7,-,CASSPNRETLTYEQYF
TRBV5-8,TRBJ2-2,-,CASTITGTTGELFF
TRBV21-1,TRBJ2-7,-,CASSKPRQGISYEQYF
TRBV10-3,TRBJ2-7,TRBD1,CAISPGQGYEQYF
TRBV9,TRBJ2-1,-,CASSGSPDPGDEQFF
TRBV29-1,TRBJ1-1,-,CSVEGRTEDFTEAFF
TRBV4-1,TRBJ2-1,TRBD1,CASSQEPGGVYNEQFF
TRBV7-2,TRBJ1-2,-,CASSLTAQAYYGYTF
TRBV27,TRBJ2-1,TRBD1,CASSPFLGQGANNEQFF
TRBV27,TRBJ2-3,TRBD2,CATNGRRGGTDTQYF
TRBV15,TRBJ2-7,TRBD1,CATSRRGQGKREQYF
TRBV5-1,TRBJ2-2,TRBD1,CASRGQDYTGELFF
TRBV11-1,TRBJ2-3,TRBD2,CTSSLGLALDTQYF
TRBV27,TRBJ1-6,-,CASRRGQSYYNSPLHF
TRBV27,TRBJ1-2,-,CASSQRFGLGYTF
TRBV25-1,TRBJ2-1,-,CASSSEGEADEQFF
TRBV2,TRBJ2-7,TRBD2,CASSGEGPWGQYF
TRBV2,TRBJ2-7,TRBD2,CASGRAGVTHEQYF
TRBV5-6,TRBJ1-4,-,CASSSLATGLGNEKLFF
TRBV18,TRBJ2-1,TRBD2,CASSPSPTSGRNEQFF
TRBV5-4,TRBJ2-7,-,CASSRRLDSYEQYF
TRBV23-1,TRBJ2-7,-,CATGHNLGQYF
TRBV5-1,TRBJ2-1,TRBD1,CASSPGTGPNEQFF
TRBV6-1,TRBJ2-1,-,CASSEEVRSMSSYNEQFF
TRBV29-1,TRBJ2-2,-,CSVGISGVGELFF
TRBV7-9,TRBJ2-3,TRBD2,CASSPRTSGAGDTQYF
TRBV7-6,TRBJ2-1,TRBD2,CASSLGHGTSISYEQFF
TRBV4-1,TRBJ2-3,-,CASSQGPGISTDTQYF
TRBV5-1,TRBJ2-1,TRBD1,CASRYTGQAINEQFF
TRBV7-2,TRBJ1-1,TRBD1,CASRFNGQGGAEAFF
TRBV18,TRBJ2-3,-,CASSPPVTDTQYF
TRBV28,TRBJ1-4,-,CASRMWGRLNEKLFF